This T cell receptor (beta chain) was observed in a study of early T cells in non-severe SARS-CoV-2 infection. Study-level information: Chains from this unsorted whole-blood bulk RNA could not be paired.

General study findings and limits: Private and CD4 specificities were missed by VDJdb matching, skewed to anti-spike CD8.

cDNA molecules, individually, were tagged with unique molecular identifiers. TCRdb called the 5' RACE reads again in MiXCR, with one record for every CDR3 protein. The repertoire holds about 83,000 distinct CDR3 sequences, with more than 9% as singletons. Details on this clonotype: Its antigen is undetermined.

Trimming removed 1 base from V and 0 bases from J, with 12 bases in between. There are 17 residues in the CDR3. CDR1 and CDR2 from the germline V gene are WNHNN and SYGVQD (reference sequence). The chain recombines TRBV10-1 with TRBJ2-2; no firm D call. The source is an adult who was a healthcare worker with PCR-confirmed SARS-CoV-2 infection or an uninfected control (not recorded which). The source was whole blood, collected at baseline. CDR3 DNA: TGCGCCAGCAGTGAGTTCCCAGGCACCTCGAACACCGGGGAGCTGTTTTTT. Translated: CASSEFPGTSNTGELFF.